This entry is about one T cell receptor (beta chain). This entry belongs to a study of T cell responses to AZD1222 COVID-19 vaccine. V was cut by 1 base and J by 6 bases, with 16 bases left in between. CDR3 length: 15 residues. In germline, CDR1 is SNHLY, CDR2 FYNNEI. The protocol was immunoSEQ multiplex PCR, while the TCRdb copy is restricted to in-frame clones and leaves out a portion. The table includes fewer than 200,000 clones, around 90% detected once. This material consisted of peripheral blood, taken 28 days after the second AZD1222 dose. This chain joins TRBV2 and TRBJ2-7; D may correspond to TRBD1 or TRBD2 (5 bases each). This receptor was obtained from an adult who received the AZD1222 COVID-19 vaccine. The chain's CDR3 is CASSEEGVRGGEQYF. CDR3 nucleotides: TGTGCCAGCAGTGAAGAGGGAGTAAGGGGTGGCGAGCAGTACTTC.